The 8 T cell receptor beta chains in this list originate from one sample, sequenced in a study of T cells in women clearing cervical HPV infection. The table came from immunoSEQ multiplex PCR; TCRdb's copy has only in-frame clones and leaves some out. Listed are some 39,000 clones; about 3.9% falls within the top ten. The sample taken for sequencing was blood buffy coat. These receptor sequences come from a woman between 18 and 70 years old with a cervical HPV16 infection that either progressed to CIN3+ or cleared (not recorded which).

As for this clone: The read halts 3 residues ahead of the CDR3 end, with the missing end drawn from the germline J gene. The V and J genes are TRBV30 and TRBJ1-2, with TRBD1 matching over 7 bases. Germline V gives CDR1 GTSNPN, CDR2 SVGIG (reference sequence). The CDR3 has 14 residues. Incomplete CDR3 DNA: TGTGCCTGGAGCTTAAACAGGGGAGGCAGCGAC. This encodes CAWSLNRGGSD. The full CDR3 protein reads CAWSLNRGGSDYTF.

Worth noting for this clone: The CDR3 end is not reached by the read, which stops 3 residues before it; the germline J gene fills it in. The chain carries TRBV11-2 and TRBJ2-1, with D possibly being TRBD2 (7 bases). Deletions cut 6 bases from V and 7 bases from J, with 13 bases between. Germline CDR1 and CDR2: SGHAT and FQNNGV. The CDR3 loop spans 13 amino acids. The sequenced part of the CDR3 DNA is TGTGCCAGCAGGGGAGGGGGGGTGAATGAG. Amino acids: CASRGGGVNE. The whole CDR3 sequence is CASRGGGVNEQFF.

As concerns this clone: The read gets to within 3 residues of the CDR3 end, and the germline J gene fills in the rest. The rearrangement links TRBV7-2 to TRBJ1-1; D not resolved. Between the trimmed V and J ends, which lost 5 bases and 4 bases, there was a span of 17 bases. Germline loops: CDR1 SGHTA, CDR2 FQGNSA. This CDR3 has 15 residues. The CDR3 bases that were read are TGTGCCAGCAGCAGCCCGGAGGGTGGCGCCACTGAA. Translated, it gives CASSSPEGGATE. The entire CDR3 protein reads CASSSPEGGATEAFF. The whole variable domain, remainder taken from reference TRBV7-2 and TRBJ1-1, is GAGVSQSPSNKVTEKGKDVELRCDPISGHTALYWYRQSLGQGLEFLIYFQGNSAPDKSGLPSDRFSAERTGGSVSTLTIQRTQQEDSAVYLCASSSPEGGATEAFFGQGTRLTVV.

Details on this clone: The sequence runs out 3 residues before the end of the CDR3; the remainder is reconstructed from the germline J gene. The chain couples TRBV14 to TRBJ1-1; 8 bases line up with TRBD1. Germline trimming cut 4 bases from V and 4 bases from J; bases unmatched to any gene: 23. This CDR3 contains 20 residues. CDR1 is SGHDN and CDR2 is FVKESK in the germline V gene. CDR3 DNA, as far as it was read: TGTGCCAGCAGCCGGTGGACAGGGATCAACCGGTTACGAGGAAGCACTGAA. Translating gives CASSRWTGINRLRGSTE. The entire CDR3 reads CASSRWTGINRLRGSTEAFF.

On this clone: The missing CDR3 end, 3 residues past where the read stops, is filled in from the germline J gene. The chain employs TRBV5-1 and TRBJ2-5, with 9 bases identical to TRBD1. The junction had 7 bases not matched to a gene; V was cut back by 0 bases and J by 4 bases. CDR1 is SGHRS and CDR2 is YFSETQ in the germline V gene. The CDR3 contains 16 residues. This chain's CDR3 is CASSLGMTGGRETQYF. The part of the CDR3 DNA that was read is TGCGCCAGCAGCTTGGGTATGACAGGGGGACGAGAGACC.

Points on this clone: Coverage ceases 3 residues before the CDR3 finishes, and the germline J gene fills in the end. V usage is TRBV12-3 or TRBV12-4 and J usage is TRBJ2-7; possibly TRBD1 for D (5 bases). This CDR3 contains 13 residues. V lost 6 bases to trimming and J lost 2 bases, with 11 bases between them. The CDR3 is CASSPVGAYEQYF. CDR3 DNA (partial): TGTGCCAGCAGCCCCGTAGGGGCCTACGAG.

As to this clone: The read ends 3 residues before the CDR3 terminus; that terminus is restored from the germline J gene. The chain links TRBV2 to TRBJ2-1; tentatively, D is TRBD1 (6 bases). The CDR3 length is 19 residues. V was cut by 8 bases and J by 4 bases, with 30 bases left in between. Germline V CDR1 and CDR2: SNHLY, FYNNEI. The part of the CDR3 DNA that was read is TGTGCCAGCGGGCTGGGGGCAGTAACAAATGGGGGAGTATACAATGAG. Protein: CASGLGAVTNGGVYNE. The full CDR3 protein reads CASGLGAVTNGGVYNEQFF.

Concerning this clone: The read comes to an end 3 residues before the CDR3 does, leaving the germline J gene to fill in the end. The J gene is TRBJ2-3, the V gene TRBV5-6; D perhaps matches TRBD1 (5 bases). Germline V CDR1 and CDR2: SGHDT, YYEEEE. The CDR3 totals 14 residues. V lost 4 bases and J lost 2, with 11 bases in between. CDR3 DNA, as far as it was read: TGTGCCAGCAGCGTAGGGGCCTCCACAGATACG. This gives the protein CASSVGASTDT. The CDR3 in its entirety is CASSVGASTDTQYF.